This TCR beta chain is drawn from a study of persistence of HIV-infected CD4 T cells. Worth noting for this clone: Its matching antigen is unknown.

Sequencing used immunoSEQ version 4 in survey mode. Method: immunoSEQ multiplex PCR; TCRdb's copy keeps in-frame clones and lacks some. Of 35,000 to 40,000 clones detected, 87% appear once; the ten largest clones hold 1.3%. Study-wide results and limits: Antigen-responding cells were enriched for degenerate expanded CDR3beta sequences. TCR analyses could not target the rare provirus-carrying CMV-responding cells.

Nonspecific anti-CD3/anti-CD28 bead stimulation represents the broad CD4+ T cell repertoire. Sorting of responding CD4+ T cells relied on upregulated CD40 ligand together with CD69. For at least 4 years, plasma HIV-1 RNA was undetectable (<50 copies/mL). The TCR originated in an adult man with HIV who was CMV-seropositive. The specimen was CD4+ T cells sorted from PBMCs after 18-hour stimulation, collected from a patient who received antiretroviral therapy.

CDR3 DNA: TGTGCCACCAGCAGACGCGACACTGAAGCTTTCTTT. Protein sequence: CATSRRDTEAFF. The chain has TRBV15 and TRBJ1-1; D unresolved. Trimming left V 2 bases short and J 3 bases short, with 4 bases between. The germline gives CDR1 LNHNV, CDR2 YYDKDF (reference sequence). This CDR3 is 12 amino acids long.